The clone carrying this T cell receptor (beta chain) has only one observation. Its antigen is not identified. Unique molecular identifiers were present in the TCR beta cDNA libraries. In TCRdb, the PCR reads were re-called with MiXCR into one record per CDR3 protein. The data hold approximately 630,000 distinct CDR3 sequences, with approximately 59% observed a single time. The record originates from a study of post-analysis software for immune sequencing data. Notes on the study in general: The five TRBV segments detected at higher frequency in patients than in controls included TRBV5-6, TRBV5-1 and TRBV20-1.

V trimming: 7 bases; J trimming: 8 bases; junction bases outside the gene matches: 16. The V gene's germline CDR1 is SEHNR and CDR2 FQNEAQ (reference sequence). This CDR3 is 17 amino acids long. Material for sequencing was blood. The TCR was taken from a girl aged 2-10 years with multiple sclerosis. The rearrangement joins TRBV7-9 to TRBJ1-6; 8 bases are a match to TRBD1. CDR3: CASIHRETGVPHSPLHF. The CDR3 nucleotides read TGTGCCAGCATCCACCGTGAGACAGGGGTCCCACATTCACCCCTCCACTTT.